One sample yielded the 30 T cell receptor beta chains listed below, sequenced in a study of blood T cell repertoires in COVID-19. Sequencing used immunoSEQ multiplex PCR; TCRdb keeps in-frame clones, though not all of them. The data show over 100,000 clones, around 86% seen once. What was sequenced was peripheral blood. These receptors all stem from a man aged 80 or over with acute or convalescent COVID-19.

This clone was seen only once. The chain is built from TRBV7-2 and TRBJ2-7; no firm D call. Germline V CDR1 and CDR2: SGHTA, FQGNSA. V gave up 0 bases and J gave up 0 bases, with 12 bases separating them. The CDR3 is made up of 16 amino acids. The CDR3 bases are TGTGCCAGCAGCTTAGCGCCCAGCGCATTCTCCTACGAGCAGTACTTC. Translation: CASSLAPSAFSYEQYF.

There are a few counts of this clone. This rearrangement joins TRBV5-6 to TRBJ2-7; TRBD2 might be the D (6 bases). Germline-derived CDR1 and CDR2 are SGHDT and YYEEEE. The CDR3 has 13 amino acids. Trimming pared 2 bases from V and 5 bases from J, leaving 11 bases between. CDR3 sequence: CASSLGRRDEQYF. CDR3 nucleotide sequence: TGTGCCAGCAGCTTAGGGAGGAGGGACGAGCAGTACTTC.

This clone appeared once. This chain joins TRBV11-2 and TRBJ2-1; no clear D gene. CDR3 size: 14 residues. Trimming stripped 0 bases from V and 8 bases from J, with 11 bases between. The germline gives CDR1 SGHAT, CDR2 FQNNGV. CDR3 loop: CASSLDRASHEQFF. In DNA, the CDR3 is TGTGCCAGCAGCTTAGATCGTGCTAGTCATGAGCAGTTCTTC.

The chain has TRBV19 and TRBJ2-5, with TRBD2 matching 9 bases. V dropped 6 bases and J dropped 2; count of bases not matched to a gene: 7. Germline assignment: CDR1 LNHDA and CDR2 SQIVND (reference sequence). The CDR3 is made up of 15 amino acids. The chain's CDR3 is CASRRLAANQETQYF. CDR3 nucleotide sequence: TGTGCCAGTAGACGACTAGCGGCGAATCAAGAGACCCAGTACTTC.

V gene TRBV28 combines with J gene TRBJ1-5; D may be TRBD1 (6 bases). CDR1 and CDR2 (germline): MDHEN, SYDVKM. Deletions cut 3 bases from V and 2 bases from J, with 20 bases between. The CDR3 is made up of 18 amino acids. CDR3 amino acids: CASSLTGSGEGGNQPQHF. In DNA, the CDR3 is TGTGCCAGCAGTTTGACAGGCTCCGGCGAGGGGGGCAATCAGCCCCAGCATTTT. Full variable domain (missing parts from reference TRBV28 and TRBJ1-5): DVKVTQSSRYLVKRTGEKVFLECVQDMDHENMFWYRQDPGLGLRLIYFSYDVKMKEKGDIPEGYSVSREKKERFSLILESASTNQTSMYLCASSLTGSGEGGNQPQHFGDGTRLSIL.

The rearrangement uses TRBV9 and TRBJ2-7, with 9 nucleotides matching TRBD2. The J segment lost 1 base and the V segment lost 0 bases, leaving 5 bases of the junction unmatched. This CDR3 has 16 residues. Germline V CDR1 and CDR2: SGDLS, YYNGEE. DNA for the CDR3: TGTGCCAGCAGCGTAGGAAGTCTAGCGGGATCCTACGAGCAGTACTTC. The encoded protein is CASSVGSLAGSYEQYF.

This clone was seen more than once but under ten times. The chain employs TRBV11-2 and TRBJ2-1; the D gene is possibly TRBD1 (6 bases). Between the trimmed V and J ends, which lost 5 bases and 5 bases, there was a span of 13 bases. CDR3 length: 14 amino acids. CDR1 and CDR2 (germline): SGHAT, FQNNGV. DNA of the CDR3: TGTGCCAGCAGCCCCCGGACAGTCCACAATGAGCAGTTCTTC. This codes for CASSPRTVHNEQFF.

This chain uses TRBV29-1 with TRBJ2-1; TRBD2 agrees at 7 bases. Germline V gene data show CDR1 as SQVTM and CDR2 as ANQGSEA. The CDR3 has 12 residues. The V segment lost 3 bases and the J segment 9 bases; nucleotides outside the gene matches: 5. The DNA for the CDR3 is TGCAGCGTTGACAGGACTAGTCGTGAGCAGTTCTTC. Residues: CSVDRTSREQFF.

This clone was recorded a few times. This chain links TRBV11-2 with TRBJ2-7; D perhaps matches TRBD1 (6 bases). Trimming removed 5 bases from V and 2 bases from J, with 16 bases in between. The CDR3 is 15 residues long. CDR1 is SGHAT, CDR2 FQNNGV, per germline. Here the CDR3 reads CASSPTGQYTYEQYF. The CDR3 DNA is TGTGCCAGCAGCCCCACCGGACAGTATACCTACGAGCAGTACTTC.

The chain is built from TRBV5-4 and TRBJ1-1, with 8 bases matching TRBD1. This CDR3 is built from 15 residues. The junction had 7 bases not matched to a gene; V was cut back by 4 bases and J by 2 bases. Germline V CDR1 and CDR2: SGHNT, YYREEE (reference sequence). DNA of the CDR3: TGTGCCAGCAGCCGAAGCGACAGGGGTAACACTGAAGCTTTCTTT. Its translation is CASSRSDRGNTEAFF.

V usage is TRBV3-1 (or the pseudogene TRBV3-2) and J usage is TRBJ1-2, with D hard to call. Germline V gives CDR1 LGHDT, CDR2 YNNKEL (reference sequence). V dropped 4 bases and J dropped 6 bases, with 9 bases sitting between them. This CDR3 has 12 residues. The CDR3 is CASSLQQHGYTF. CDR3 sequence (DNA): TGTGCCAGCAGCCTACAGCAGCATGGCTACACCTTC.

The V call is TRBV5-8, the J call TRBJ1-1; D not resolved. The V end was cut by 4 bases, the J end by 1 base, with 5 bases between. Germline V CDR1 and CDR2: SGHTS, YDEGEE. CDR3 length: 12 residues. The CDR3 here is CASSLKNTEAFF. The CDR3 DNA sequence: TGTGCCAGCAGCCTTAAGAACACTGAAGCTTTCTTT.

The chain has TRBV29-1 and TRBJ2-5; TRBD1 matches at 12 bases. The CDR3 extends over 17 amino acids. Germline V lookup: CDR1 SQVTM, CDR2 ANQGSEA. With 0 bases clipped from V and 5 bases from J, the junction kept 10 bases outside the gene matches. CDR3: CSVEDLAGQGAVETQYF. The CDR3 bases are TGCAGCGTTGAAGATCTTGCGGGACAGGGGGCGGTGGAGACCCAGTACTTC. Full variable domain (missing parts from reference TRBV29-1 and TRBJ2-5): SAVISQKPSRDICQRGTSLTIQCQVDSQVTMMFWYRQQPGQSLTLIATANQGSEATYESGFVIDKFPISRPNLTFSTLTVSNMSPEDSSIYLCSVEDLAGQGAVETQYFGPGTRLLVL.

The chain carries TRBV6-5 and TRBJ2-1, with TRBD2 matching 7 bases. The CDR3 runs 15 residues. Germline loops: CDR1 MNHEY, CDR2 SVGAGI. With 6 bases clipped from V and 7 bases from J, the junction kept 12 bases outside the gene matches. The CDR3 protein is CASRDLAAGINEQFF. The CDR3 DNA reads TGTGCCAGCAGGGACCTCGCAGCGGGGATAAATGAGCAGTTCTTC.

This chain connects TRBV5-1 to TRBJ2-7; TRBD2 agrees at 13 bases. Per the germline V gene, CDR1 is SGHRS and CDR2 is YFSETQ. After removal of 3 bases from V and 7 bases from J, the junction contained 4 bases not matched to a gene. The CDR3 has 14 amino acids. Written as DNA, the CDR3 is TGCGCCAGCAGCTCCCGGACTAGCGGGGGAGAGCAGTACTTC. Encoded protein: CASSSRTSGGEQYF.

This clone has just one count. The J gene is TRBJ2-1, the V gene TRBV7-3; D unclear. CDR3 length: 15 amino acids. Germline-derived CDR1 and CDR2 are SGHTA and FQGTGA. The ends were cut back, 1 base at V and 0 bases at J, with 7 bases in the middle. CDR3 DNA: TGTGCCAGCAGCTTAATAATGAGCTCCTACAATGAGCAGTTCTTC. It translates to CASSLIMSSYNEQFF.

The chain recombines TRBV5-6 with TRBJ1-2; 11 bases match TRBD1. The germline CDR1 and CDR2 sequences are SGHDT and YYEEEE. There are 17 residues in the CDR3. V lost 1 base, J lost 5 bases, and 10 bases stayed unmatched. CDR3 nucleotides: TGTGCCAGCAGCTTGTGGGGACAGGGGGAAGAAAGGTATGGCTACACCTTC. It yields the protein CASSLWGQGEERYGYTF.

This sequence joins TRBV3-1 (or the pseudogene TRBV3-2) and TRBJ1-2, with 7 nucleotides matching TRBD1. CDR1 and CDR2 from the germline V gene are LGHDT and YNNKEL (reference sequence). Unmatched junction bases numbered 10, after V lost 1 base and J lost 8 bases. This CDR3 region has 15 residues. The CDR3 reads CASSQGHTGERGYTF. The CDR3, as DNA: TGTGCCAGCAGCCAAGGTCATACAGGGGAGAGGGGCTACACCTTC.

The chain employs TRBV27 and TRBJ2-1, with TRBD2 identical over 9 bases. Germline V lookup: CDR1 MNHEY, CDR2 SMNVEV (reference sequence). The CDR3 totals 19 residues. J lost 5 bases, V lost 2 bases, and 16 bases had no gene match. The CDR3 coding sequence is TGTGCCAGCAGTTTACCGAACAGGGCCAGCGGGAGGAGCCACAATGAGCAGTTCTTC. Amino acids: CASSLPNRASGRSHNEQFF.

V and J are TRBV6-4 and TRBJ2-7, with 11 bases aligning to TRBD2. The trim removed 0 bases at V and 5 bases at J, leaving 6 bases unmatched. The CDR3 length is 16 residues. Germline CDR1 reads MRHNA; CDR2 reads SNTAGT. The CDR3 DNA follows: TGTGCCAGCAGTGACTCCCTAGCGGGAGGTAAGGACGAGCAGTACTTC. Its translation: CASSDSLAGGKDEQYF.

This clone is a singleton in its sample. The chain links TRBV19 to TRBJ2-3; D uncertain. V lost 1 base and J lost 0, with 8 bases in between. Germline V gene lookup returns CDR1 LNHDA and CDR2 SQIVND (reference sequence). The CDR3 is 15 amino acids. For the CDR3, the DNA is TGTGCCAGTAGTATAGGTGGAGAGAGCACAGATACGCAGTATTTT. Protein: CASSIGGESTDTQYF.

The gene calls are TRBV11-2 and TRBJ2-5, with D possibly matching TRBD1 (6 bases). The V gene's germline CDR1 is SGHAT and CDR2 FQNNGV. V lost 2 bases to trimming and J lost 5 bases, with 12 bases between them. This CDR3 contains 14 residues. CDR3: CASSLSPTGETQYF. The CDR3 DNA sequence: TGTGCCAGCAGCTTAAGTCCCACAGGGGAGACCCAGTACTTC.

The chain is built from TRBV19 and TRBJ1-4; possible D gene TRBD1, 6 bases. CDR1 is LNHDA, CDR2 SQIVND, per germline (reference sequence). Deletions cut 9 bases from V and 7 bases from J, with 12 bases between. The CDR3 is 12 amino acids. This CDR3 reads CASKDRSEKLFF. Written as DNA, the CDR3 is TGTGCCAGCAAGGACAGATCTGAAAAACTGTTTTTT.

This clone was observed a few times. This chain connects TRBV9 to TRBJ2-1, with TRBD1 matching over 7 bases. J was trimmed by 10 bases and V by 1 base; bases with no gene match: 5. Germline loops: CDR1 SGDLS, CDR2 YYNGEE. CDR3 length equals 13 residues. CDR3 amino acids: CASSVIAGGEQFF. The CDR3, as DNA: TGTGCCAGCAGCGTAATCGCAGGGGGAGAGCAGTTCTTC.

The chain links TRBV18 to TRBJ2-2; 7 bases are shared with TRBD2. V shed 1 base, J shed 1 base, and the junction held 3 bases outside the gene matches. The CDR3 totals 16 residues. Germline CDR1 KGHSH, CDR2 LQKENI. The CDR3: CASSPRLAENTGELFF. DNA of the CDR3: TGTGCCAGCTCACCACGACTAGCAGAGAACACCGGGGAGCTGTTTTTT. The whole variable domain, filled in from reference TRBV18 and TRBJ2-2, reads NAGVMQNPRHLVRRRGQEARLRCSPMKGHSHVYWYRQLPEEGLKFMVYLQKENIIDESGMPKERFSAEFPKEGPSILRIQQVVRGDSAAYFCASSPRLAENTGELFFGEGSRLTVL.

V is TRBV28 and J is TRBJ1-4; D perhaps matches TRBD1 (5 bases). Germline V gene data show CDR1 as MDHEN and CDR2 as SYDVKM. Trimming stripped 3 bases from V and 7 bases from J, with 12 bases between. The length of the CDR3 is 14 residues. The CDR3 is CASSFGGNVEKLFF. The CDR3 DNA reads TGTGCCAGCAGTTTTGGGGGGAATGTTGAAAAACTGTTTTTT.

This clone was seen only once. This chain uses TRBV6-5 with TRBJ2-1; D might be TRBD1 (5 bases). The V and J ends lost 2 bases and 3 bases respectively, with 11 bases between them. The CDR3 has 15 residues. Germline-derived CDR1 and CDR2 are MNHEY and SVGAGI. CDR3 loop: CASSYQGKDYNEQFF. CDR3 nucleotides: TGTGCCAGCAGTTACCAGGGAAAAGACTACAATGAGCAGTTCTTC.

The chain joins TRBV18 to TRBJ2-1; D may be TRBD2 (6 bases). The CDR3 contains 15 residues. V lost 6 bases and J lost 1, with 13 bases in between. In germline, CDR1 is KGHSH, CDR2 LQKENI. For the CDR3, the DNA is TGTGCCAGCTCGCGGAGGGAGGTATCCTACAATGAGCAGTTCTTC. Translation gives CASSRREVSYNEQFF.

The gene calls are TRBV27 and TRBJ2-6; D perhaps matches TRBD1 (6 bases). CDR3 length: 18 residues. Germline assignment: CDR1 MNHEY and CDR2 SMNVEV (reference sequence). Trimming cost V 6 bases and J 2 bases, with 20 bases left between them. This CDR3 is CASSSRGRGSAGANVLTF. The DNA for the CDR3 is TGTGCCAGCAGCTCTCGGGGCAGGGGATCCGCTGGGGCCAACGTCCTGACTTTC.

In DNA form, the CDR3 reads TGTGCCAGCAGGTCCGGACAGGCAATAAATGAAAAACTGTTTTTT. As protein: CASRSGQAINEKLFF. J is TRBJ1-4 and V is TRBV11-2; TRBD1 matches 7 bases. V lost 6 bases and J lost 5; bases outside the gene matches: 9. Germline CDR1 SGHAT, CDR2 FQNNGV. The CDR3 loop spans 15 amino acids.